These 12 T cell receptor beta chains were all obtained from the same sample, sequenced in a study of control samples from healthy donors and cancer patients. Clones were sequenced by immunoSEQ multiplex PCR, and TCRdb holds only the in-frame ones, with some missing. The sample shows approximately 120,000 clones, less than 95% of them seen only once. The sample was blood. The receptor set was obtained from a human donor in good health. The donor label of this sample is uncertain.

The gene calls are TRBV9 and TRBJ1-1; 7 bases match TRBD1. The CDR3 extends over 16 amino acids. Germline CDR1 SGDLS, CDR2 YYNGEE. The J segment lost 2 bases and the V segment lost 3 bases, leaving 10 bases of the junction unmatched. The CDR3 is CASSAAAGGSNTEAFF. As DNA, the CDR3 is TGTGCCAGCAGCGCCGCCGCAGGGGGAAGTAACACTGAAGCTTTCTTT. The full variable domain, completed using reference TRBV9 and TRBJ1-1, is DSGVTQTPKHLITATGQRVTLRCSPRSGDLSVYWYQQSLDQGLQFLIQYYNGEERAKGNILERFSAQQFPDLHSELNLSSLELGDSALYFCASSAAAGGSNTEAFFGQGTRLTVV.

V usage is TRBV11-3 and J usage is TRBJ2-1; D is perhaps TRBD2 (6 bases). The V and J ends lost 5 bases and 8 bases respectively, with 19 bases between them. Germline values: CDR1 SGHNT, CDR2 YENEEA. CDR3 length: 15 amino acids. The CDR3 region has the DNA TGTGCCAGCAGCCGAAATTGGCGGGGTACGGATGAGCAGTTCTTC. This gives the protein CASSRNWRGTDEQFF.

The chain is built from TRBV27 and TRBJ2-2; a weak D match, TRBD1 (6 bases). The CDR3 runs to 15 residues. CDR1 is MNHEY and CDR2 is SMNVEV in the germline V gene (reference sequence). V was clipped by 8 bases and J by 8 bases, with 21 bases between them. CDR3: CASAYLGTPRGELFF. DNA of the CDR3: TGTGCCAGCGCTTACCTGGGGACACCCAGGGGGGAGCTGTTTTTT.

V usage is TRBV21-1 and J usage is TRBJ1-5. TRBV21-1 has pseudogene status. This CDR3 contains 14 residues. Written as DNA, the CDR3 is TGTGCCAGCAGCAAAGGGGGTCCAATTCAGCCCCAGCATTTT. Residues: CASSKGGPIQPQHF.

The CDR3 spells CASSTHPQGSYGYTF. Written as DNA, the CDR3 is TGTGCCAGCAGCACGCACCCCCAGGGTAGTTATGGCTACACCTTC. The chain recombines TRBV6-5 with TRBJ1-2, with D possibly being TRBD1 (5 bases). Trimming took 6 bases from V and 5 from J, leaving 19 bases between them. CDR1 MNHEY and CDR2 SVGAGI come from the germline V gene. This CDR3 is 15 amino acids long.

The chain carries TRBV7-6 and TRBJ1-1; D unresolved. The V gene lost 2 bases and the J gene lost 0 bases, with 10 bases spanning the gap. CDR1 and CDR2 (germline): SGHVS, FNYEAQ. The CDR3 sequence is 15 residues long. CDR3 nucleotide sequence: TGTGCCAGCAGCTTAACCGATATCATGAACACTGAAGCTTTCTTT. Residues: CASSLTDIMNTEAFF.

V gene TRBV25-1 combines with J gene TRBJ1-5; 8 bases line up with TRBD1. Germline values: CDR1 MGHDK, CDR2 SYGVNS. V gave up 6 bases and J gave up 2 bases; unmatched junction bases: 12. The CDR3 totals 17 residues. CDR3 residues: CASRAPTGASGNQPQHF. CDR3 DNA sequence: TGTGCCAGCAGAGCACCGACAGGGGCCTCGGGCAATCAGCCCCAGCATTTT. Full variable domain (rest looked up from reference TRBV25-1 and TRBJ1-5): EADIYQTPRYLVIGTGKKITLECSQTMGHDKMYWYQQDPGMELHLIHYSYGVNSTEKGDLSSESTVSRIRTEHFPLTLESARPSHTSQYLCASRAPTGASGNQPQHFGDGTRLSIL.

The V gene is TRBV6-5, the J gene TRBJ1-4, with D possibly being TRBD1 (6 bases). The CDR3 is made up of 15 amino acids. V was clipped by 2 bases and J by 6 bases, with 13 bases between them. The V gene's germline CDR1 is MNHEY and CDR2 SVGAGI. CDR3 protein: CASSYQGNPDEKLFF. CDR3 sequence (DNA): TGTGCCAGCAGTTACCAGGGGAACCCTGATGAAAAACTGTTTTTT.

The genes are TRBV19 and TRBJ1-2; tentative D call: TRBD1 (5 bases). V was pared by 6 bases and J by 3 bases, with 14 bases between. Germline assignment: CDR1 LNHDA and CDR2 SQIVND (reference sequence). CDR3 size: 14 residues. CDR3 nucleotides: TGTGCCAGTAGAGCACAGGTAGGGGACTATGGCTACACCTTC. It encodes CASRAQVGDYGYTF.

The chain recombines TRBV19 with TRBJ2-6, with D tentatively TRBD1 (6 bases). Trimming shortened V by 2 bases and J by 0 bases, and 8 bases separated the two germline ends. CDR3 length equals 16 residues. Germline V lookup: CDR1 LNHDA, CDR2 SQIVND (reference sequence). The CDR3 loop reads CASSITGNSGANVLTF. The DNA for the CDR3 is TGTGCCAGTAGTATAACAGGGAACTCTGGGGCCAACGTCCTGACTTTC.

Written as DNA, the CDR3 is TGTGCCAGCAGCGTGGAAGGGTTAGCCGAGACCCAGTACTTC. This sequence encodes CASSVEGLAETQYF. This chain uses TRBV5-4 with TRBJ2-5, with D unclear. The germline V and J ends were trimmed by 4 bases and 5 bases, with 15 bases remaining between them. The CDR3 length is 14 residues. The germline V gene encodes CDR1 SGHNT and CDR2 YYREEE (reference sequence).

J is TRBJ2-2 and V is TRBV24-1, with D possibly TRBD2 on 7 matching bases. The CDR3 is 15 amino acids. Trimming stripped 3 bases from V and 4 bases from J, with 11 bases between. Germline values: CDR1 KGHDR, CDR2 SFDVKD. The CDR3 DNA follows: TGTGCCACCAGTGATGCGGGGGCTGGCACCGGGGAGCTGTTTTTT. Translated, it gives CATSDAGAGTGELFF.